A single sample is the source of the 10 T cell receptor beta chains below, sequenced in a study of T cell responses to AZD1222 COVID-19 vaccine. Assay: immunoSEQ multiplex PCR; the TCRdb copy retains only in-frame clones and omits some. The repertoire holds roughly 65,000 clones, almost 90% seen once, with roughly 8.3% in the top ten. Material: peripheral blood, obtained on day 0 of AZD1222 vaccination. The receptors derive from an adult in good health.

The V and J genes are TRBV2 and TRBJ2-7, with D uncertain. There are 10 residues in the CDR3. The V end was cut by 5 bases, the J end by 4 bases, with 3 bases between. Germline V lookup: CDR1 SNHLY, CDR2 FYNNEI. CDR3 DNA: TGTGCCAGCAGTTCATACGAGCAGTACTTC. Translated, it gives CASSSYEQYF.

The rearrangement joins TRBV6-2 or TRBV6-3 to TRBJ2-7; possibly TRBD2 for D (7 bases). CDR1 MNHEY and CDR2 SVGEGT come from the germline V gene. The CDR3 runs 15 residues. Trimming left V 5 bases short and J 4 bases short, with 18 bases between. The CDR3 DNA sequence: TGTGCCAGCAGTCCACTCGGGGGGCTGAGGTACGAGCAGTACTTC. This codes for CASSPLGGLRYEQYF.

This chain links TRBV5-8 with TRBJ2-3; D gene ambiguous. This CDR3 is 14 amino acids long. V lost 0 bases and J lost 0, with 5 bases in between. In germline, CDR1 is SGHTS, CDR2 YDEGEE. The DNA of the CDR3 is TGTGCCAGCAGCTTGGTGCGCAGCACAGATACGCAGTATTTT. Translated, it gives CASSLVRSTDTQYF. The entire variable domain, with the rest obtained from reference TRBV5-8 and TRBJ2-3, is as follows: EAGVTQSPTHLIKTRGQQATLRCSPISGHTSVYWYQQALGLGLQFLLWYDEGEERNRGNFPPRFSGRQFPNYSSELNVNALELEDSALYLCASSLVRSTDTQYFGPGTRLTVL.

This chain joins TRBV10-3 and TRBJ2-3; 10 bases are a match to TRBD2. V was clipped by 5 bases and J by 3 bases; unmatched bases: 8. The CDR3 length is 16 residues. Germline CDR1 and CDR2: ENHRY and SYGVKD. The CDR3 sequence is CAISIGLAGDTDTQYF. The CDR3 DNA is TGTGCCATCAGTATAGGGCTAGCGGGAGATACAGATACGCAGTATTTT.

The chain is built from TRBV27 and TRBJ1-1; 7 nucleotides agree with TRBD1. The length of the CDR3 is 17 residues. V shed 4 bases, J shed 3 bases, and the junction held 14 bases outside the gene matches. The germline gives CDR1 MNHEY, CDR2 SMNVEV (reference sequence). The CDR3 sequence is CASSSLPDRRRYTEAFF. The CDR3 DNA reads TGTGCCAGCAGTTCCTTACCGGACAGGAGGAGGTACACTGAAGCTTTCTTT.

The chain joins TRBV3-1 (or the pseudogene TRBV3-2) to TRBJ2-7, with 12 positions matching TRBD2. Germline lookup yields CDR1 LGHDT and CDR2 YNNKEL (reference sequence). The CDR3 has 14 residues. The trim removed 4 bases at V and 10 bases at J, leaving 8 bases unmatched. This CDR3 is CASSRGLAGSVQYF. The CDR3 DNA reads TGTGCCAGCAGCCGTGGACTAGCGGGGTCTGTTCAGTACTTC.

J is TRBJ2-5 and V is TRBV6-5, with D possibly being TRBD2 (6 bases). Germline V gene lookup returns CDR1 MNHEY and CDR2 SVGAGI. This CDR3 contains 15 residues. V lost 7 bases, J lost 5 bases, and 20 bases lay in between. In DNA, the CDR3 is TGTGCCAGCATCTTATCACTAGCACCCTGGGAGACCCAGTACTTC. The encoded protein is CASILSLAPWETQYF.

The chain couples TRBV3-1 (or the pseudogene TRBV3-2) to TRBJ1-2; D call uncertain. The CDR3 runs to 15 residues. Trimming cost V 0 bases and J 4 bases, with 12 bases left between them. Germline lookup yields CDR1 LGHDT and CDR2 YNNKEL (reference sequence). CDR3 in DNA: TGTGCCAGCAGCCAAGATCTAGGGCCGAGCTATGGCTACACCTTC. Amino acids: CASSQDLGPSYGYTF.

The chain joins TRBV27 to TRBJ1-2, with TRBD1 matching 11 bases. Germline loops: CDR1 MNHEY, CDR2 SMNVEV (reference sequence). This CDR3 comprises 13 residues. V was pared by 6 bases and J by 7 bases, with 4 bases of the junction left unmatched. CDR3 region: CASSGTGGVGYTF. CDR3 DNA sequence: TGTGCCAGCAGCGGGACAGGGGGTGTTGGCTACACCTTC.

This clone was recorded only once. The gene calls are TRBV30 and TRBJ2-1; 7 nucleotides line up with TRBD2. The CDR3 has 16 residues. The germline V gene has CDR1 GTSNPN and CDR2 SVGIG (reference sequence). The junction had 8 bases not matched to a gene; V was cut back by 0 bases and J by 3 bases. DNA for the CDR3: TGTGCCTGGAGTGTATCGTTGGGGGGGAACTACAATGAGCAGTTCTTC. This encodes CAWSVSLGGNYNEQFF. Variable domain in full (rest from reference TRBV30 and TRBJ2-1): SQTIHQWPATLVQPVGSPLSLECTVEGTSNPNLYWYRQAAGRGLQLLFYSVGIGQISSEVPQNLSASRPQDRQFILSSKKLLLSDSGFYLCAWSVSLGGNYNEQFFGPGTRLTVL.